The present entry profiles one TCR beta chain with its context. Antigen: not known. This sample stems from a study of T-cell reconstitution after alpha-beta-depleted transplantation in children. Findings and limits, study-wide: Surviving recipient T cells and intrathymic progenitors accounted for some patients' high TCRbeta diversity at day 60. The authors attributed T-cell counts and diversity one year after transplant mostly to newly produced T cells. In patients about two months after transplant, alpha-beta T cells reportedly arose from several hundred expanded graft clones.

Unique molecular identifiers were incorporated during preparation of the TCRbeta library. One entry per CDR3 protein, called by TCRdb with MiXCR from the PCR reads. This sample has 100,000 to 130,000 distinct CDR3 sequences, with 6.4% found just once. Sequencing used PBMCs, mostly from graft donor cells, obtained 360 days after TCRalphabeta/CD19-depleted stem cell transplant. The clonotype originates from a male patient under 10 years old who had a stem cell transplant for acute lymphoblastic leukemia, so the T cells may come from the graft donor.

Here the CDR3 reads CASSLLGLLPYNEQFF. The CDR3 nucleotides read TGTGCCAGCAGCCTCTTAGGGTTGCTCCCCTACAATGAGCAGTTCTTC. V gene TRBV11-2 combines with J gene TRBJ2-1; no reliable D call. The V end was cut by 5 bases, the J end by 2 bases, with 16 bases between. The CDR3 runs to 16 residues. Germline lookup yields CDR1 SGHAT and CDR2 FQNNGV. The complete variable domain, with remaining parts taken from reference TRBV11-2 and TRBJ2-1, reads EAGVAQSPRYKIIEKRQSVAFWCNPISGHATLYWYQQILGQGPKLLIQFQNNGVVDDSQLPKDRFSAERLKGVDSTLKIQPAKLEDSAVYLCASSLLGLLPYNEQFFGPGTRLTVL.